The next 27 T cell receptor beta chains were all read from a single sample in a study of kidney transplant recipient with SARS-CoV-2 infection. TCRdb reprocessed the reads with MiXCR, giving one entry per CDR3 protein. This sample carries approximately 240,000 distinct CDR3 sequences, about 30% of them seen once, and the ten largest clones take less than 8.5%. This specimen was a blood sample, taken at baseline and on roughly day 120 from a kidney transplant recipient. The receptor set was obtained from a male patient between 25 and 40 years old who had COVID-19 and was a kidney transplant recipient. The graft donor may have given rise to some T cells.

The chain couples TRBV6-8 to TRBJ1-2; no definite D call. Between the trimmed V and J ends, which lost 5 bases and 4 bases, there was a span of 23 bases. From germline, CDR1 is MNHGY and CDR2 SAAAGT. This CDR3 contains 17 residues. The CDR3 DNA reads TGTGCCAGCAGTAGTATAAGACGCTCTGGAAAGACCTATGGCTACACCTTC. Translation: CASSSIRRSGKTYGYTF.

This clonotype was recorded only once. This could be a read error, since a much larger clone is one nucleotide away. V is TRBV5-5 and J is TRBJ2-5; no clear D gene. The V and J ends lost 0 bases and 0 bases respectively, with 15 bases between them. CDR3 size: 17 residues. CDR1 and CDR2 (germline): SGHKS, YYEKEE (reference sequence). The CDR3 DNA reads as TGTGCCAGCAGCTTGGTCCAGCTATACACGTACCAAGAGACCCAGTACTTC. This codes for CASSLVQLYTYQETQYF.

This clonotype came up many times. The chain recombines TRBV11-2 with TRBJ2-7; no clear D. This CDR3 region has 12 residues. The V end was cut by 6 bases, the J end by 7 bases, with 13 bases between. Per the germline V gene, CDR1 is SGHAT and CDR2 is FQNNGV. The CDR3 loop reads CASRGVVLEQYF. The CDR3 DNA reads TGTGCCAGCAGGGGTGTGGTTCTGGAGCAGTACTTC.

V gene TRBV3-1 combines with J gene TRBJ2-2; no definite D call. V lost 5 bases to trimming and J lost 5 bases, with 24 bases between them. This CDR3 is built from 18 residues. Per germline, CDR1 LGHDT and CDR2 YNNKEL (reference sequence). CDR3 nucleotide sequence: TGTGCCAGCAGCTTCCTCATTCCCATTTCAGGCTTGACCGGGGAGCTGTTTTTT. Amino acid sequence: CASSFLIPISGLTGELFF.

As DNA, the CDR3 is TGTGCCAGCGGCGTCGTAGGTCCCATTTCAATTCGCACTGAAGCTTTCTTT. Protein sequence: CASGVVGPISIRTEAFF. V gene TRBV3-1 combines with J gene TRBJ1-1; D gene ambiguous. This CDR3 comprises 17 residues. V lost 8 bases, J lost 4 bases, and 26 bases lay in between. CDR1 and CDR2 (germline): LGHDT, YNNKEL (reference sequence).

Notes on this clonotype: A much bigger clone sits one base away, suggesting this may be a read error. The CDR3 region is CASSFVDRGNSTLHF. Here the CDR3 DNA reads TGTGCCAGCAGCTTCGTCGACAGGGGGAATTCAACCCTCCACTTT. The chain is built from TRBV27 and TRBJ1-6, with 9 bases lining up with TRBD1. Germline assignment: CDR1 MNHEY and CDR2 SMNVEV (reference sequence). CDR3 length: 15 residues.

The table lists this clonotype with a few counts. One base away lies a much larger clone, so this may be a sequencing read error. The chain combines TRBV12-3 or TRBV12-4 with TRBJ1-5; D gene ambiguous. The CDR3 is 14 amino acids. The CDR3 region has the DNA TGTACCAGCAGTTCGGAGGTGATAGGGAGGCCCCAGCATTTT. As protein: CTSSSEVIGRPQHF.

This clonotype occurred many times. The chain has TRBV7-9 and TRBJ1-2, with no clear D. The CDR3 is 10 residues long. Germline V gene data show CDR1 as SEHNR and CDR2 as FQNEAQ (reference sequence). V shed 11 bases and J shed 8 bases, with 12 bases lying between them. CDR3 residues: CAVLRWGYTF. In nucleotides, the CDR3 is TGTGCCGTCCTCCGGTGGGGCTACACCTTC.

This clonotype was observed many times. This rearrangement joins TRBV28 to TRBJ2-5; the D gene is possibly TRBD1 (7 bases). CDR3 size: 12 residues. Germline V CDR1 and CDR2: MDHEN, SYDVKM. Trimming stripped 10 bases from V and 2 bases from J, with 11 bases between. CDR3 residues: CATGGQQETQYF. CDR3 in DNA: TGTGCCACCGGGGGACAGCAAGAGACCCAGTACTTC.

This clonotype was counted many times. The chain is built from TRBV29-1 and TRBJ2-7, with D unresolved. The CDR3 is made up of 12 amino acids. Germline V gene lookup returns CDR1 SQVTM and CDR2 ANQGSEA. Trimming removed 6 bases from V and 5 bases from J, with 14 bases in between. As DNA, the CDR3 is TGCAGCGTGCACGACGGTATCCACGAGCAGTACTTC. Its translation is CSVHDGIHEQYF.

This clonotype has a count of ten or more. The chain joins TRBV9 to TRBJ2-2; weak D call: TRBD1 (5 bases). V was cut by 6 bases and J by 1 base, with 7 bases left in between. The germline CDR1 and CDR2 sequences are SGDLS and YYNGEE. The CDR3 is 13 amino acids. Here the CDR3 reads CASNDRNTGELFF. The CDR3, as DNA: TGTGCCAGCAATGACAGGAACACCGGGGAGCTGTTTTTT.

In this sample, this clonotype turned up many times. The CDR3 sequence: CASSYLQVGDHEQYF. Written as DNA, the CDR3 is TGTGCCAGCAGTTACCTACAGGTTGGTGACCACGAGCAGTACTTC. The chain employs TRBV6-2 or TRBV6-3 and TRBJ2-7, with TRBD1 as a possible D gene (5 bases). Between the trimmed V and J ends, which lost 2 bases and 5 bases, there was a span of 16 bases. Germline CDR1 and CDR2: MNHEY and SVGEGT. This CDR3 spans 15 amino acids.

This clonotype was detected only a few times. The chain couples TRBV14 to TRBJ2-1, with 12 bases fitting TRBD2. The trim removed 5 bases at V and 16 bases at J, leaving 18 bases unmatched. There are 16 residues in the CDR3. CDR1 and CDR2 from the germline V gene are SGHDN and FVKESK. CDR3 region: CASSLGLAGLSRPIFF. The CDR3 DNA reads TGTGCCAGCAGCTTGGGACTAGCGGGTTTATCAAGACCGATTTTCTTC.

This clonotype has at least ten counts. The chain carries TRBV6-2 or TRBV6-3 and TRBJ2-1; 7 nucleotides agree with TRBD2. The CDR3 runs to 13 residues. CDR1 is MNHEY and CDR2 is SVGEGT in the germline V gene. J lost 4 bases, V lost 6 bases, and 3 bases had no gene match. The CDR3 DNA reads TGTGCCAGCAGCAGACTAGCATACAATGAGCAGTTCTTC. It encodes CASSRLAYNEQFF.

V is TRBV27 and J is TRBJ1-2; D is undetermined. Germline V gene lookup returns CDR1 MNHEY and CDR2 SMNVEV (reference sequence). This CDR3 spans 17 amino acids. Trimming left V 5 bases short and J 4 bases short, with 23 bases between. Written as DNA, the CDR3 is TGTGCCAGCAGTCACCTTCATCCTGGCCGAAAGACCTATGGCTACACCTTC. Its translation: CASSHLHPGRKTYGYTF.

There are many counts of this clonotype. V gene TRBV28 combines with J gene TRBJ1-4, with unresolved D. The germline V gene encodes CDR1 MDHEN and CDR2 SYDVKM. This CDR3 spans 12 amino acids. Between the trimmed V and J ends, which lost 1 base and 10 bases, there was a span of 7 bases. CDR3 region: CASSLSPRKLFF. The CDR3 region has the DNA TGTGCCAGCAGTTTATCGCCGAGAAAACTGTTTTTT.

Points on this clonotype: A single base separates this from a much larger clone, so it may be a read error. The chain couples TRBV18 to TRBJ2-1; D possibly corresponds to TRBD1 (5 bases). The tail of the sequence fits TRBJ1-2 better, so the J call may be wrong. The CDR3 contains 14 residues. CDR1 is KGHSH, CDR2 LQKENI, per germline. CDR3 amino acids: CASSPSRGAGGYTF. The CDR3 DNA sequence: TGTGCCAGCTCACCTTCAAGGGGCGCGGGGGGCTACACCTTC.

This clonotype was found many times. V usage is TRBV10-3 and J usage is TRBJ2-7, with D maybe TRBD2 (6 bases). Germline values: CDR1 ENHRY, CDR2 SYGVKD. The CDR3 contains 15 residues. V was trimmed by 0 bases and J by 5 bases, leaving 14 bases between them. The CDR3 DNA reads as TGTGCCATCAGTGAGTCGTTGGCTAGCGTCCACGAGCAGTACTTC. As protein: CAISESLASVHEQYF.

This clonotype was counted many times. The chain employs TRBV6-4 and TRBJ2-7; D is uncertain. The germline V gene has CDR1 MRHNA and CDR2 SNTAGT. Trimming left V 10 bases short and J 3 bases short, with 19 bases between. This CDR3 is 14 amino acids long. For the CDR3, the DNA is TGTGCCATCCTGCTAAAGTGGGCCTGCTACGAGCAGTACTTC. Translated, it gives CAILLKWACYEQYF.

This clonotype was recorded at least ten times. The chain links TRBV7-9 to TRBJ2-7; 7 nucleotides line up with TRBD2. Germline CDR1 and CDR2: SEHNR and FQNEAQ (reference sequence). The trim removed 5 bases at V and 0 bases at J, leaving 10 bases unmatched. The CDR3 is made up of 16 amino acids. The CDR3 coding sequence is TGTGCCAGCAGCCCCCGGGGAGGGCCGAGCTCCTACGAGCAGTACTTC. As protein: CASSPRGGPSSYEQYF.

This clonotype was observed many times. The rearrangement joins TRBV4-3 to TRBJ1-2; D gene ambiguous. The CDR3 has 17 residues. Germline-derived CDR1 and CDR2 are LGHNA and YSLEER. Trimming took off 5 bases at V and 4 bases at J, with 23 bases between the two ends. Here the CDR3 DNA reads TGCGCCAGCAGCGCTGACCGAGGACGTCGAAAGACCTATGGCTACACCTTC. Its protein is CASSADRGRRKTYGYTF.

The chain joins TRBV9 to TRBJ2-1; the D gene is possibly TRBD2 (5 bases). CDR3 length: 14 amino acids. In germline, CDR1 is SGDLS, CDR2 YYNGEE. Trimming removed 1 base at V and 4 bases at J, with 9 bases between. The CDR3 bases are TGTGCCAGCAGCGTACAAGCGGCGTACAATGAGCAGTTCTTC. Protein product: CASSVQAAYNEQFF.

In the case of this clonotype: This clone may be a read error of a much larger clone one base away. This chain joins TRBV9 and TRBJ1-3, with D maybe TRBD1 (5 bases). Germline V gene data show CDR1 as SGDLS and CDR2 as YYNGEE. CDR3 length equals 14 residues. Between the trimmed V and J ends, which lost 4 bases and 11 bases, there was a span of 19 bases. CDR3: CASSPPWGGGAIYF. CDR3 in DNA: TGTGCCAGCAGCCCTCCGTGGGGGGGAGGGGCCATATATTTT.

The chain combines TRBV19 with TRBJ1-2; TRBD1 matches 7 bases. Germline V CDR1 and CDR2: LNHDA, SQIVND (reference sequence). The CDR3 sequence is 15 residues long. V was pared by 7 bases and J by 5 bases, with 13 bases of the junction left unmatched. The CDR3 loop reads CASNIGDSALYGYTF. The CDR3 DNA reads TGTGCCAGTAATATCGGGGACAGCGCGCTATATGGCTACACCTTC. Looking up the rest from reference TRBV19 and TRBJ1-2 gives the full variable domain: DGGITQSPKYLFRKEGQNVTLSCEQNLNHDAMYWYRQDPGQGLRLIYYSQIVNDFQKGDIAEGYSVSREKKESFPLTVTSAQKNPTAFYLCASNIGDSALYGYTFGSGTRLTVV.

Points on this clonotype: A much larger clone lies a single base off, so this may be a read error. The rearrangement joins TRBV30 to TRBJ1-2; no clear D. CDR1 and CDR2 (germline): GTSNPN, SVGIG (reference sequence). Trimming shortened V by 5 bases and J by 4 bases, and 23 bases separated the two germline ends. This CDR3 spans 16 amino acids. The CDR3 spells CAWHIRRYRKTYGYTF. The CDR3 DNA reads TGTGCCTGGCATATACGGCGTTATAGAAAGACCTATGGCTACACCTTC. The full variable domain, its missing parts supplied by reference TRBV30 and TRBJ1-2, is SQTIHQWPATLVQPVGSPLSLECTVEGTSNPNLYWYRQAAGRGLQLLFYSVGIGQISSEVPQNLSASRPQDRQFILSSKKLLLSDSGFYLCAWHIRRYRKTYGYTFGSGTRLTVV.

This clonotype was counted ten times or more. V gene TRBV10-2 combines with J gene TRBJ1-2; D remains ambiguous. V shed 5 bases and J shed 4 bases, with 23 bases lying between them. Germline CDR1 reads WSHSY; CDR2 reads SAAADI. The CDR3 consists of 17 residues. Here the CDR3 DNA reads TGCGCCAGCAGTCCTCCTCTCACTTCTAGAAAGACCTATGGCTACACCTTC. It is translated as CASSPPLTSRKTYGYTF.

Turning to this clonotype: This may be a read error, as it is one base from a much larger clone. This chain uses TRBV9 with TRBJ1-1; D remains ambiguous. The CDR3 runs 14 residues. The germline CDR1 and CDR2 sequences are SGDLS and YYNGEE. CDR3: CASSVATSNTEVFF. The CDR3 nucleotides are TGTGCCAGCAGCGTAGCTACAAGTAACACTGAAGTTTTCTTT. Full variable domain (missing parts from reference TRBV9 and TRBJ1-1): DSGVTQTPKHLITATGQRVTLRCSPRSGDLSVYWYQQSLDQGLQFLIQYYNGEERAKGNILERFSAQQFPDLHSELNLSSLELGDSALYFCASSVATSNTEVFFGQGTRLTVV.